The 20 T cell receptor beta chains reported below all come from one sample, sequenced in a study of PD-1 blockade in mismatch repair-deficient tumors. Clones were sequenced by immunoSEQ multiplex PCR, and TCRdb holds only the in-frame ones, with some missing. In the table there are roughly 53,000 clones, roughly 75% of which are singletons. Sample: peripheral blood, taken 4 weeks after starting pembrolizumab. The receptor source for this set is an adult with mismatch repair-deficient cancer.

V and J are TRBV4-2 and TRBJ2-4, with 10 bases lining up with TRBD2. The CDR3 has 19 amino acids. The V segment lost 0 bases and the J segment 0 bases; nucleotides outside the gene matches: 8. Per the germline V gene, CDR1 is LGHNA and CDR2 is YNFKEQ. For the CDR3, the DNA is TGTGCCAGCAGCCAAGATCTCACTAGCGGGGCCAAAGCCAAAAACATTCAGTACTTC. Translated, it gives CASSQDLTSGAKAKNIQYF.

The gene calls are TRBV11-3 and TRBJ2-6; no firm D call. The CDR3 spans 17 residues. The germline gives CDR1 SGHNT, CDR2 YENEEA. V lost 3 bases to trimming and J lost 0 bases, with 12 bases between them. CDR3 in amino acids: CASSFDGRSSGANVLTF. DNA of the CDR3: TGTGCCAGCAGCTTTGACGGCCGATCCTCTGGGGCCAACGTCCTGACTTTC.

This clone is judged medium-sized. The genes are TRBV5-6 and TRBJ2-7, with 10 positions matching TRBD1. Germline V gives CDR1 SGHDT, CDR2 YYEEEE. This CDR3 is built from 16 residues. The J segment lost 6 bases and the V segment lost 2 bases, leaving 11 bases of the junction unmatched. The DNA of the CDR3 is TGTGCCAGCAGCTTTCCCGGGACAGGGGAGTTAAGCGAGCAGTACTTC. This encodes CASSFPGTGELSEQYF.

This sequence joins TRBV7-9 and TRBJ2-3; TRBD1 or TRBD2 may be the D gene (5 bases each). The CDR3 totals 14 residues. Germline V gene lookup returns CDR1 SEHNR and CDR2 FQNEAQ (reference sequence). V was shortened by 5 bases and J by 4 bases, with 13 bases between the two germline ends. In nucleotides, the CDR3 is TGTGCCAGCAGCCCCAGGGAGTCCTCAGATACGCAGTATTTT. It encodes CASSPRESSDTQYF.

The V gene is TRBV28, the J gene TRBJ1-5; 7 positions match TRBD1. Unmatched junction bases numbered 8, after V lost 6 bases and J lost 9 bases. CDR1 is MDHEN and CDR2 is SYDVKM in the germline V gene. The CDR3 length is 13 residues. The CDR3 DNA follows: TGTGCCAGCAGGCTTCGACAGGGTCTGCCCCAGCATTTT. Its translation: CASRLRQGLPQHF.

The V and J genes are TRBV11-3 and TRBJ1-1, with D perhaps matching TRBD1 (5 bases). Trimming took 4 bases from V and 7 from J, leaving 22 bases between them. CDR3 length: 16 residues. Germline V lookup: CDR1 SGHNT, CDR2 YENEEA. The DNA of the CDR3 is TGTGCCAGCAGCTCTGACACCGGGCCCCGGAGGGGTGAAGCTTTCTTT. As protein: CASSSDTGPRRGEAFF.

This chain uses TRBV7-8 with TRBJ2-7; TRBD2 agrees at 9 bases. Trimming at V came to 1 base and at J to 1 base, leaving 8 bases not matched to a gene. This CDR3 is 17 amino acids long. CDR1 is SGHVS, CDR2 FQNEAQ, per germline. CDR3 nucleotides: TGTGCCAGCAGCTTAGGGTTAGCGGGAGAGATTTCCTACGAGCAGTACTTC. The encoded protein is CASSLGLAGEISYEQYF. Together with reference TRBV7-8 and TRBJ2-7, the CDR3 gives the full variable domain: GAGVSQSPRYKVAKRGQDVALRCDPISGHVSLFWYQQALGQGPEFLTYFQNEAQLDKSGLPSDRFFAERPEGSVSTLKIQRTQQEDSAVYLCASSLGLAGEISYEQYFGPGTRLTVT.

A remark on this clone: Different DNA sequences within this sample yield the same CDR3. The rearrangement links TRBV18 to TRBJ2-5, with D maybe TRBD1 (6 bases). This CDR3 is 12 amino acids long. Deletions cut 6 bases from V and 2 bases from J, with 7 bases between. In germline, CDR1 is KGHSH, CDR2 LQKENI. The CDR3 is CASSQGQETQYF. Here the CDR3 DNA reads TGTGCCAGCTCCCAGGGGCAAGAGACCCAGTACTTC.

The chain combines TRBV9 with TRBJ2-7; TRBD1 matches at 7 bases. The CDR3 is 14 amino acids. The V gene's germline CDR1 is SGDLS and CDR2 YYNGEE. The ends lost 0 bases at V and 3 bases at J; junction bases unmatched: 3. CDR3 in DNA: TGTGCCAGCAGCGTAGGGACAGGAGACTACGAGCAGTACTTC. Its translation: CASSVGTGDYEQYF.

CDR3 bases: TGTGCCAGCAGTCCCGGGATGAATAACTATGGCTACACCTTC. Amino acids: CASSPGMNNYGYTF. The rearrangement links TRBV27 to TRBJ1-2; D is unclear. The V and J ends lost 5 bases and 1 base respectively, with 11 bases between them. Germline loops: CDR1 MNHEY, CDR2 SMNVEV (reference sequence). This CDR3 has 14 residues.

The chain uses TRBV2 and TRBJ2-1, with D possibly TRBD2 on 5 matching bases. CDR3 length: 13 amino acids. Germline V gene sequence: CDR1 SNHLY, CDR2 FYNNEI. The V end was cut by 2 bases, the J end by 9 bases, with 11 bases between. The CDR3 here is CASSELEAFEQFF. DNA of the CDR3: TGTGCCAGCAGTGAATTGGAGGCCTTTGAGCAGTTCTTC.

The chain recombines TRBV4-2 with TRBJ2-7; D may be TRBD1 or TRBD2 (6 bases each). The CDR3 is 14 residues long. V lost 3 bases to trimming and J lost 2 bases, with 11 bases between them. CDR1 and CDR2 (germline): LGHNA, YNFKEQ. The CDR3 sequence is CASSHRGDTYEQYF. As DNA, the CDR3 is TGTGCCAGCAGCCATAGGGGGGACACCTACGAGCAGTACTTC.

The rearrangement joins TRBV11-2 to TRBJ2-2, with no clear D. The germline gives CDR1 SGHAT, CDR2 FQNNGV. V was pared by 1 base and J by 1 base, with 10 bases between. This CDR3 is 16 amino acids long. The CDR3 DNA is TGTGCCAGCAGCTTAGTTTTCAGTGTGAACACCGGGGAGCTGTTTTTT. It translates to CASSLVFSVNTGELFF.

The chain carries TRBV7-8 and TRBJ2-7; 8 bases align to TRBD2. Trimming cost V 6 bases and J 4 bases; bases outside gene matches: 11. Germline V lookup: CDR1 SGHVS, CDR2 FQNEAQ. The length of the CDR3 is 15 residues. The CDR3 spells CASRSQAGGIYEQYF. CDR3 in DNA: TGTGCCAGCAGATCCCAGGCGGGAGGAATTTACGAGCAGTACTTC.

The chain carries TRBV25-1 and TRBJ2-1; D gene uncertain. CDR3 length: 11 amino acids. V lost 3 bases, J lost 9 bases, and 6 bases lay in between. Germline V CDR1 and CDR2: MGHDK, SYGVNS. The CDR3 DNA reads TGTGCCAGCAGTGATATATCTGAGCAGTTCTTC. Translated, it gives CASSDISEQFF.

This sequence joins TRBV7-6 and TRBJ2-1, with 10 nucleotides matching TRBD2. This CDR3 spans 16 amino acids. Germline values: CDR1 SGHVS, CDR2 FNYEAQ. V trimming: 1 base; J trimming: 9 bases; junction bases outside the gene matches: 9. This chain's CDR3 is CASSLETSGIVGEQFF. CDR3 sequence (DNA): TGTGCCAGCAGCTTAGAAACTAGCGGGATCGTTGGTGAGCAGTTCTTC.

This clone was counted a few times. The CDR3 loop is CASSPPDNYGYTF. In nucleotides, the CDR3 is TGTGCCAGCAGCCCCCCGGACAACTATGGCTACACCTTC. The chain links TRBV6-6 to TRBJ1-2; D ambiguous. CDR3 size: 13 residues. The germline gives CDR1 MNHNY, CDR2 SVGAGI (reference sequence). V shed 6 bases and J shed 2 bases, with 10 bases lying between them.

This clone showed up just once. The chain recombines TRBV7-2 with TRBJ2-3; 8 bases map to TRBD2. Trimming removed 4 bases from V and 2 bases from J; junction bases left unmatched: 8. Germline CDR1 is SGHTA and CDR2 is FQGNSA. The CDR3 covers 16 residues. The CDR3 sequence: CASSWSGSYLTDTQYF. CDR3 DNA: TGTGCCAGCAGCTGGAGCGGGAGTTACCTCACAGATACGCAGTATTTT.

This chain uses TRBV7-2 with TRBJ2-5; D uncertain. Per germline, CDR1 SGHTA and CDR2 FQGNSA. The CDR3 loop spans 13 amino acids. V dropped 6 bases and J dropped 5 bases, with 13 bases sitting between them. Here the CDR3 DNA reads TGTGCCAGCAGAGGCACGGGTGGGGAGACCCAGTACTTC. It yields the protein CASRGTGGETQYF.

J is TRBJ1-3 and V is TRBV27; D gene uncertain. From germline, CDR1 is MNHEY and CDR2 SMNVEV (reference sequence). V dropped 9 bases and J dropped 3 bases, with 6 bases sitting between them. CDR3 size: 11 residues. DNA of the CDR3: TGTGCCAGAACTCGTGGAAACACCATATATTTT. Protein: CARTRGNTIYF.